Detailed here is one T cell receptor beta chain. Its antigen is as yet unknown. Germline V gene data show CDR1 as SGHNT and CDR2 as YYREEE (reference sequence). The CDR3 length is 14 residues. V lost 2 bases to trimming and J lost 4 bases; unmatched junction nucleotides: 5. The sample comes from a study of cytomegalovirus exposure and HLA in healthy donors. Study-wide points: Most CMV-associated TCR beta chains were later found to appear HLA-restricted. Reportedly, HLA-A and HLA-B alleles of most subjects were accurately predicted from TCR beta. The study put 160 or so TCR beta chains on its list as cytomegalovirus-associated.

The primer mix had 60 Vbeta and 13 Jbeta primers. Here immunoSEQ multiplex PCR was the method, and the copy in TCRdb shows in-frame clones only, minus some. In the table there are 150,000 to 200,000 clones, about 77% of which are singletons. The specimen sequenced was PBMCs. The sequence was obtained from a man aged 18 to 30 in good health and CMV-seropositive. V usage is TRBV5-4 and J usage is TRBJ1-2; 7 positions agree with TRBD1. CDR3 in amino acids: CASSLADRVYGYTF. CDR3 DNA sequence: TGTGCCAGCAGCTTAGCCGACAGGGTCTATGGCTACACCTTC.